The clone carrying this T cell receptor beta chain was counted once. Antigen unknown. This sample was taken from a study of shared clonotypes between healthy human individuals. Across the whole study: Aged 18 to 49, the donors were a couple of women and a few men. Study findings and constraints: Generally, estimated richness proved larger in naive subsets than it did in memory subsets. Investigators collected only blood, and repertoires in tissues likely differ.

Germline CDR1 SGHNT, CDR2 YENEEA. The CDR3 sequence is 15 residues long. V was cut by 1 base and J by 9 bases, with 16 bases left in between. In the authors' methods: ImmunoSEQ output lacked quality scores and full-length reads, limiting matched filtering. Repertoires were generated with immunoSEQ multiplex PCR, while TCRdb's copy carries only in-frame clones and drops some. Clonal size and the V and J genes are those of that table, whereas D and trimming came from the DNA. The table includes about 2,200,000 clones, approximately 94% detected once. CD8 cells regarded as naive lacked CD45RO, were positively chosen for CCR7, and omitted terminally differentiated effector memory CD45RA+ cells.

Sequencing input: naive CD8+ T cells from PBMCs. The V gene is TRBV11-3, the J gene TRBJ2-1; D might be TRBD2 (6 bases). The TCR was taken from a man in his late teens or twenties in good health. Some clones in this sample may be carry-over from other donors' samples. CDR3 residues: CASSLARGGPAEQFF. CDR3 nucleotides: TGTGCCAGCAGCTTAGCCCGGGGAGGTCCGGCTGAGCAGTTCTTC.